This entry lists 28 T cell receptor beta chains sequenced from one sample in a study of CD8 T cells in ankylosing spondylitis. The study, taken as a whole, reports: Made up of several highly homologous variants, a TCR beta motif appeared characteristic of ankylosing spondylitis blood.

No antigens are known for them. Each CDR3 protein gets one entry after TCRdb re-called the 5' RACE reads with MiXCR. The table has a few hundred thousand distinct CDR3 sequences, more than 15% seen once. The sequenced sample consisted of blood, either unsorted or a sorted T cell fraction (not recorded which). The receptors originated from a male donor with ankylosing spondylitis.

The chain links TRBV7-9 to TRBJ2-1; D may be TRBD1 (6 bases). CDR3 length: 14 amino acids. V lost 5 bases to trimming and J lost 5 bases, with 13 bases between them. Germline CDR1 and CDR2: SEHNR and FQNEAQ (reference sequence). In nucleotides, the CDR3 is TGTGCCAGCAGCGCCACAGGGTCCCACAATGAGCAGTTCTTC. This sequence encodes CASSATGSHNEQFF.

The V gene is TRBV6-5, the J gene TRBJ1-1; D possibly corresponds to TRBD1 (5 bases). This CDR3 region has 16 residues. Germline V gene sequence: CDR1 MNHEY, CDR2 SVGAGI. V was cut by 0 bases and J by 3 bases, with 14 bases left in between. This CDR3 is CASSYSRGYWDTEAFF. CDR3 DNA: TGTGCCAGCAGTTACTCGCGGGGGTACTGGGACACTGAAGCTTTCTTT.

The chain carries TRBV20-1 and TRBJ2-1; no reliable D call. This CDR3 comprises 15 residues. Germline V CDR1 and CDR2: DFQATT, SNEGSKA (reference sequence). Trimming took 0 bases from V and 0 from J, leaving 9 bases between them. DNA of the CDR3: TGCAGTGCTAGAGATCGGATAAGCTCCTACAATGAGCAGTTCTTC. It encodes CSARDRISSYNEQFF.

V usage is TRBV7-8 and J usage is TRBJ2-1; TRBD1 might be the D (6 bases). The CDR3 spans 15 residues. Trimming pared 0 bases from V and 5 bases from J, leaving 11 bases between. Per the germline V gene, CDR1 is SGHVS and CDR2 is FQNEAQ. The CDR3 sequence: CASSLAYRANNEQFF. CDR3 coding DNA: TGTGCCAGCAGCTTAGCGTACAGGGCCAACAATGAGCAGTTCTTC.

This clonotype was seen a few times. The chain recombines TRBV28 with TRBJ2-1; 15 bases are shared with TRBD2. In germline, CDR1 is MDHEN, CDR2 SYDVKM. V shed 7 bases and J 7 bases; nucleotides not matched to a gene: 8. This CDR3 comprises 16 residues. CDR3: CASTGGLAGGGNEQFF. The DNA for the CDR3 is TGTGCCAGCACTGGGGGACTAGCGGGAGGTGGGAATGAGCAGTTCTTC.

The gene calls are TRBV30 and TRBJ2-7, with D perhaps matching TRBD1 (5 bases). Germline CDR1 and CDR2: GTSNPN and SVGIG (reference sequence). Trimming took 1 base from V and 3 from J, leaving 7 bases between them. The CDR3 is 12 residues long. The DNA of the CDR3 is TGTGCCTGGAGTGACCAGGGCTACGAGCAGTACTTC. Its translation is CAWSDQGYEQYF.

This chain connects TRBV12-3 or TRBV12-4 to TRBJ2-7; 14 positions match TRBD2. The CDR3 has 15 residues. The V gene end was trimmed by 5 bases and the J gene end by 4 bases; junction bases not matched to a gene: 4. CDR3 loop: CASSRGLAGDYEQYF. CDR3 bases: TGTGCCAGCAGTAGGGGACTAGCGGGAGATTACGAGCAGTACTTC.

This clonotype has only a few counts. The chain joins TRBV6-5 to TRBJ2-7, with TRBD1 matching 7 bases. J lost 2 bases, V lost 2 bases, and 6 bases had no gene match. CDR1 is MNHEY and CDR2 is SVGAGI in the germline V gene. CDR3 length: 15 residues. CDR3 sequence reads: CASSYTRDRAYEQYF. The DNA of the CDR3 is TGTGCCAGCAGTTACACCCGGGACAGAGCCTACGAGCAGTACTTC.

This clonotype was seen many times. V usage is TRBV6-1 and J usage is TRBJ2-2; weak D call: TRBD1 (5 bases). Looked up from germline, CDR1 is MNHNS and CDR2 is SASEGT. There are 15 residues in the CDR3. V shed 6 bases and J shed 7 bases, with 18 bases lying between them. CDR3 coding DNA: TGTGCCAGCAGGGGTGTGGGCAGGGAAAGCGGGGAGCTGTTTTTT. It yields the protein CASRGVGRESGELFF.

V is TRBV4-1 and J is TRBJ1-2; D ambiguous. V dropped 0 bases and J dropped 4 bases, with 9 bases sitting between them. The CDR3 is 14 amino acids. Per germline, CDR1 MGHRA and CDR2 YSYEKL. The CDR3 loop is CASSQDRSPYGYTF. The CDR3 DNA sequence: TGCGCCAGCAGCCAAGATAGGTCTCCCTATGGCTACACCTTC.

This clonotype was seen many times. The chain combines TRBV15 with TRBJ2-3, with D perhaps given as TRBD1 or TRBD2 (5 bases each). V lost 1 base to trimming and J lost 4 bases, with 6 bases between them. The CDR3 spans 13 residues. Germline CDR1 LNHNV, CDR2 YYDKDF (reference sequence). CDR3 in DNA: TGTGCCACCAGCAGAGGGGACGCAGATACGCAGTATTTT. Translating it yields CATSRGDADTQYF.

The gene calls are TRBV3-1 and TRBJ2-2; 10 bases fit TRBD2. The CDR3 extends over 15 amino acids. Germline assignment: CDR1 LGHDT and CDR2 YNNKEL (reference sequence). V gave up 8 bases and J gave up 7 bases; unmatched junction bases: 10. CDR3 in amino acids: CASGRTSGRDGELFF. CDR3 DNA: TGTGCCAGCGGTCGGACGAGCGGGAGGGACGGGGAGCTGTTTTTT.

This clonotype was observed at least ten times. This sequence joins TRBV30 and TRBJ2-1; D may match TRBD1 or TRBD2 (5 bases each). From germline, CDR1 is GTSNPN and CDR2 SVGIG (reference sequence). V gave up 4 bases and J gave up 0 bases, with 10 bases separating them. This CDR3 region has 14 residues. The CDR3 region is CAWMAGSSYNEQFF. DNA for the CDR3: TGTGCCTGGATGGCAGGGAGCTCCTACAATGAGCAGTTCTTC.

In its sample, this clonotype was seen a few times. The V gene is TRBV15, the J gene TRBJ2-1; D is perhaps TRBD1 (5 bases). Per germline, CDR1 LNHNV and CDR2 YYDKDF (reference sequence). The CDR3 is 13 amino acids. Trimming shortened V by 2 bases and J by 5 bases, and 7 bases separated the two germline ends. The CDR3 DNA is TGTGCCACCAGCAGATCACAGGACAATGAGCAGTTCTTC. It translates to CATSRSQDNEQFF. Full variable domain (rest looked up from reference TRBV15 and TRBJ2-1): DAMVIQNPRYQVTQFGKPVTLSCSQTLNHNVMYWYQQKSSQAPKLLFHYYDKDFNNEADTPDNFQSRRPNTSFCFLDIRSPGLGDTAMYLCATSRSQDNEQFFGPGTRLTVL.

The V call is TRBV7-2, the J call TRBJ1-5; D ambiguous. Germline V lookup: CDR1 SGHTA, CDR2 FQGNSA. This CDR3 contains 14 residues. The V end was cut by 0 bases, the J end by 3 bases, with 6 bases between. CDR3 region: CASSLAQANQPQHF. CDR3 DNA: TGTGCCAGCAGCTTAGCCCAGGCCAATCAGCCCCAGCATTTT.

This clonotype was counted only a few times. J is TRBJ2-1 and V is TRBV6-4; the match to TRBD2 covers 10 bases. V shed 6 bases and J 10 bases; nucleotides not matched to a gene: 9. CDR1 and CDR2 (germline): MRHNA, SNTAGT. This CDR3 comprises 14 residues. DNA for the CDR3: TGTGCCAGCAGCAACCTGGGAGCGGGGGGGGAGCAGTTCTTC. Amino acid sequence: CASSNLGAGGEQFF.

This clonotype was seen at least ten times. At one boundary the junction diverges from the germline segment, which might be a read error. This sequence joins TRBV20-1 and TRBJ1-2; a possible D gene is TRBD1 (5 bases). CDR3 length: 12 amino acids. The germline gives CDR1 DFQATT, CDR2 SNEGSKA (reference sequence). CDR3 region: CSARAGDYGYTF. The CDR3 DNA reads TGCAGTGCTAGGGCGGGGGACTATGGCTACACTTTC.

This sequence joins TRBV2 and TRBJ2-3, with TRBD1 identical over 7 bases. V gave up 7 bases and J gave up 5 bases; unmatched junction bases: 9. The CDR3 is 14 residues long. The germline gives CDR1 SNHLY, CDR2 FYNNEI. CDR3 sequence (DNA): TGTGCCAGCAACTACAGGGGAGCAGGAGATACGCAGTATTTT. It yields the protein CASNYRGAGDTQYF.

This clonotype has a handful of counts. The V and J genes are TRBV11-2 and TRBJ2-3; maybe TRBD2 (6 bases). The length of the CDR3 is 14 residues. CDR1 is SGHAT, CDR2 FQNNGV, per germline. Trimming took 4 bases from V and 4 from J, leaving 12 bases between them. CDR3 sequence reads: CASSSRLESDTQYF. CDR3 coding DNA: TGTGCCAGCAGCTCCCGACTAGAATCAGATACGCAGTATTTT.

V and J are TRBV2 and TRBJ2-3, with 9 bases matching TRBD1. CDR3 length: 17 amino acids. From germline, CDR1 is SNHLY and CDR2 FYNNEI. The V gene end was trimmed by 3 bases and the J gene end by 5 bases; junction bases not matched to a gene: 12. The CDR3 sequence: CASSELRDRAAQDTQYF. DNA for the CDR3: TGTGCCAGCAGTGAGCTGCGGGACAGGGCCGCACAAGATACGCAGTATTTT.

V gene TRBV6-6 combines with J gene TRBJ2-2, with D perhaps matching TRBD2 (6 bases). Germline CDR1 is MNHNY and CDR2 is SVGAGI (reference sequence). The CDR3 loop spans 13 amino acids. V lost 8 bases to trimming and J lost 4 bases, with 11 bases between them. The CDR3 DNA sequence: TGTGCCAGCCATGCAGCGGGCACCGGGGAGCTGTTTTTT. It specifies CASHAAGTGELFF.

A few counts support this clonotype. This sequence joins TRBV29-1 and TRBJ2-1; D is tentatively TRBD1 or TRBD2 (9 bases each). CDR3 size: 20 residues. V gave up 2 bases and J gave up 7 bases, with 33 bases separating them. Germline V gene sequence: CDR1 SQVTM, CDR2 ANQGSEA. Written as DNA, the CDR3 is TGCAGCGTTGAATCCCCGGGACAGGGAGTAATGGGCGGGAGGGTTAATGAGCAGTTCTTC. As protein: CSVESPGQGVMGGRVNEQFF.

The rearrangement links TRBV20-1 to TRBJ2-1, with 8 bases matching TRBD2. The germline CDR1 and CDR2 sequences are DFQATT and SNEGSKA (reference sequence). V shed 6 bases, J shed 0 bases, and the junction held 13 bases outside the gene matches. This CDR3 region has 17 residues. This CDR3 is CSAPPPFAGGSYNEQFF. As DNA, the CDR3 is TGCAGTGCCCCCCCGCCCTTCGCGGGGGGCTCCTACAATGAGCAGTTCTTC.

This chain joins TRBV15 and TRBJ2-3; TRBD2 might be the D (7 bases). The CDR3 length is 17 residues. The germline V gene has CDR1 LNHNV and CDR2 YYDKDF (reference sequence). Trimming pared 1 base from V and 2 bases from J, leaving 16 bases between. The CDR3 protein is CATSRGEGGGYTDTQYF. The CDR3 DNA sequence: TGTGCCACCAGCAGAGGTGAAGGGGGGGGGTACACAGATACGCAGTATTTT.

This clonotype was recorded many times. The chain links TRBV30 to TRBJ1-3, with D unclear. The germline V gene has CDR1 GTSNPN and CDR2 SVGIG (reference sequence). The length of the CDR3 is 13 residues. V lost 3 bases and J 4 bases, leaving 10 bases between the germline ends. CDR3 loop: CAWRPKGGNTIYF. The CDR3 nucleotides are TGTGCCTGGAGGCCGAAGGGAGGAAACACCATATATTTT.

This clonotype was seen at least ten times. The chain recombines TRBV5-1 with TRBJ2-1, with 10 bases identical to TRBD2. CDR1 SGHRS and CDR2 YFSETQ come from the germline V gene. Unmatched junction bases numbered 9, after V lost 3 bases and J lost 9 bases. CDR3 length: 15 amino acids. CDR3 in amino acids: CASSWQASGGSEQFF. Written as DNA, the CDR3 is TGCGCCAGCAGCTGGCAGGCTAGCGGGGGTAGTGAGCAGTTCTTC.

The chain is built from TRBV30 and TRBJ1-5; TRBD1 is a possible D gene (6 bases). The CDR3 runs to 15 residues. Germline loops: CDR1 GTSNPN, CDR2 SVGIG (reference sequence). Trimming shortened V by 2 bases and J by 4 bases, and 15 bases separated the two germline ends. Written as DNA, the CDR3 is TGTGCCTGGAGTCCCCCGGGGGGCAGGAATCAGCCCCAGCATTTT. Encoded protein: CAWSPPGGRNQPQHF.

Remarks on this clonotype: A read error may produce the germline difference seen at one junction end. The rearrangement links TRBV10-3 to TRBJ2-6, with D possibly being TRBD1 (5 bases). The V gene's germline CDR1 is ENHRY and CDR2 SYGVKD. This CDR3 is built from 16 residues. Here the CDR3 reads CAISPGSSSGANVLIF. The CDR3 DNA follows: TGTGCCATCAGTCCAGGCTCCAGCTCTGGGGCCAACGTCCTGATTTTC.